This record concerns one T cell receptor (beta chain) sequence. Antigen unknown. Using immunoSEQ multiplex PCR, the repertoire was profiled, and TCRdb retains in-frame clones only, with some absent. The sample consists of around 46,000 clones, 80% to 90% of them appearing once. The data stem from a study of OX40 agonist ivuxolimab in advanced cancers. Study-wide points: Certain nonresponders likewise exhibited a low normalized T-cell clonal expansion.

Here the sequenced sample was CD4+ or CD8+ T cells sorted from blood, taken in a trial of the OX40 agonist ivuxolimab. The sequence was obtained from an adult with an advanced solid tumor such as melanoma, head and neck, liver or kidney cancer.

The CDR3 DNA sequence: TGTGCCAGCAGCGTGGGGACTAGCGGGGGAACCTACGAGCAGTACTTC. Its translation: CASSVGTSGGTYEQYF. The chain is built from TRBV9 and TRBJ2-7, with 14 bases identical to TRBD2. CDR3 length: 16 amino acids. J was trimmed by 2 bases and V by 2 bases; bases with no gene match: 3. CDR1 and CDR2 from the germline V gene are SGDLS and YYNGEE.